This T cell receptor beta chain emerged from a study of T cells expressing NK-cell markers (TCRdb year 2020). Notes on the research overall: About eight donors provided sorted CD3+CD56+NKG2C+, CD3+CD56+NKG2C- and CD3+CD56-NKG2C+ T-cell subsets, whose TCR beta-chain repertoires were profiled. Of the eight sequenced donors, seven were found to be HCMV-seropositive and one was found to be HCMV-seronegative. The eight sequenced donors were randomly selected healthy volunteers, three men and five women. Sequencing of the libraries produced 2 x 150 bp reads on Illumina HiSeq 2000/2500, MiSeq or NextSeq.

A remark on this clonotype: The specificity of this receptor is unknown.

HCMV serostatus was determined by detecting HCMV-specific IgG in serum with a commercial ELISA kit. Peripheral blood mononuclear cells were isolated from blood by Ficoll density gradient centrifugation. Reads for this sample came from an Illumina HiSeq 2000. 5'RACE template switching, by which a universal primer site and unique molecular identifiers were added, was used to make TCR beta cDNA libraries. Synthesis of cDNA was primed from the TCR beta constant segment and was followed by two consecutive PCR amplification steps. Per the original workflow: MIGEC handled demultiplexing of the reads and grouping by UMI, while MiTCR was used to assemble and quantify clonotypes. To remove erroneous sequences, TCR cDNA sequences were retained only when supported by two or more reads. The tcR package was used for downstream repertoire analysis, and clonotypes were matched across fractions by CDR3 nucleotide sequence plus V segment. VDJmatch was used to annotate antigen specificity against VDJdb, with one amino acid substitution in CDR3 allowed. After the reads were reprocessed by TCRdb, one entry was made per CDR3 protein sequence, with no DNA. For this entry, the V and J calls and clone size follow TCRdb and not the study's own pipeline. In this sample's table one finds a few hundred thousand distinct CDR3 sequences. Jointly, the top ten make up 3% to 4.5% of the sample.

CDR1 and CDR2 (SGHRS, YFSETQ) derive from the germline V gene. The CDR3 measures 16 amino acids from cysteine to phenylalanine. No DNA accompanies this entry. The paper as a whole reports these results and caveats: In more than five donors, the dominant CD3+CD56+NKG2C+ clonotypes ranked among the top 10 CD8+ clonotypes, making up about 1.0-7.5% of CD8+ T cells. Those dominant clonotypes were again the most abundant among CD3+CD56-NKG2C+ cells in a few donors, at about 25-60.1%. Whether the expanded NKG2C-expressing T cell clones were specific for HCMV antigens was left unclear.

Input material: blood T cells: a sorted CD56 or NKG2C T cell subset, CD4+ or CD8+ T cells, or bulk PBMC T cells (not recorded which). This clonotype originated in a young man in good health. Donor details come from another sample of the same person, matched by shared clones. The chain links TRBV5-1 with TRBJ2-1; TCRdb lists TRBD1, though no DNA is available to test this call. CDR3 loop: CASSFPDRRSYNEQFF.